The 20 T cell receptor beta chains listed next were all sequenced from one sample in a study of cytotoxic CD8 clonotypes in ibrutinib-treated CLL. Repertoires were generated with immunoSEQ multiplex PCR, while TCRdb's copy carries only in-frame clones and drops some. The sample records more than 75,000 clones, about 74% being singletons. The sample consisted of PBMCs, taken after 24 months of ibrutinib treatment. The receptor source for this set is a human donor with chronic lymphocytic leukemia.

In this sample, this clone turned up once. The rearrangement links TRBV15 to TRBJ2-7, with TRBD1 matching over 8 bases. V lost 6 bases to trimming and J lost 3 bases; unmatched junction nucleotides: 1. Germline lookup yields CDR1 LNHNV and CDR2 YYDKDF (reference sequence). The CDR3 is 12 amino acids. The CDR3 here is CATSTGGYEQYF. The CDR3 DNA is TGTGCCACCAGTACAGGGGGCTACGAGCAGTACTTC.

The CDR3 bases are TGTGCCAGCAGCTATAGCGGGGGCCTCTCCTACGAGCAGTACTTC. It encodes CASSYSGGLSYEQYF. The chain has TRBV7-3 and TRBJ2-7, with 9 bases lining up with TRBD2. V gave up 4 bases and J gave up 0 bases; unmatched junction bases: 4. CDR1 SGHTA and CDR2 FQGTGA come from the germline V gene. CDR3 size: 15 residues.

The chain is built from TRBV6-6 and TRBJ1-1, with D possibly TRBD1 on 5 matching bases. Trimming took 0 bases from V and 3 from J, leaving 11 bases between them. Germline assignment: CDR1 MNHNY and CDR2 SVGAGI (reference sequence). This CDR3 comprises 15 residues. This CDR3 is CASSYSSREYTEAFF. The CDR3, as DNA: TGTGCCAGCAGTTACTCCTCCAGGGAATACACTGAAGCTTTCTTT.

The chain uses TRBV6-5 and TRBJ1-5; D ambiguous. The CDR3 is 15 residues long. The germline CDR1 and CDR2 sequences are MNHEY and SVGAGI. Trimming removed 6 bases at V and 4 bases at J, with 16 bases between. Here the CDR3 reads CASSPDERLNQPQHF. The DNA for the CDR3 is TGTGCCAGCAGCCCGGACGAGAGGCTAAATCAGCCCCAGCATTTT.

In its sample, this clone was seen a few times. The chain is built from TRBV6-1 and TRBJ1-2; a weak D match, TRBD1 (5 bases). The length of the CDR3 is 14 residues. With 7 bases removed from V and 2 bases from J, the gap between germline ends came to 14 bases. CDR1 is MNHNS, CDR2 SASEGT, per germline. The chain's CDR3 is CASMKQGRNYGYTF. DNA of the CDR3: TGTGCCAGCATGAAGCAGGGCCGGAACTATGGCTACACCTTC.

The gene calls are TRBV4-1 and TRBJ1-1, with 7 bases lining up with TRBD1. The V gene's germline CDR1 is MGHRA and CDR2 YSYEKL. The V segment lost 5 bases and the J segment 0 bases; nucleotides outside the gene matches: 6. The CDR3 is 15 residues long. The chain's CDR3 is CASSGRDRLNTEAFF. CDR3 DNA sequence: TGCGCCAGCAGCGGACGGGACAGATTGAACACTGAAGCTTTCTTT.

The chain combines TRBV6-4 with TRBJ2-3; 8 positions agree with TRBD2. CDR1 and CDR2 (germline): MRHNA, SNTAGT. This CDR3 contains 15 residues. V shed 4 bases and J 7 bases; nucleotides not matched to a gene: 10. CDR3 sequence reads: CASSAGTRGSHTQYF. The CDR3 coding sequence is TGTGCCAGCAGTGCCGGGACTAGAGGATCACATACGCAGTATTTT.

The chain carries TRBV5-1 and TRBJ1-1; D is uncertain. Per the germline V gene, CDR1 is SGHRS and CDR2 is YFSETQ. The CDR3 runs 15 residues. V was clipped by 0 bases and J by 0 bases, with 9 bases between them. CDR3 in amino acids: CASSLVPGLNTEAFF. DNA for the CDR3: TGCGCCAGCAGCTTGGTTCCGGGCTTGAACACTGAAGCTTTCTTT. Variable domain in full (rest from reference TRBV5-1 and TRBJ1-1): KAGVTQTPRYLIKTRGQQVTLSCSPISGHRSVSWYQQTPGQGLQFLFEYFSETQRNKGNFPGRFSGRQFSNSRSEMNVSTLELGDSALYLCASSLVPGLNTEAFFGQGTRLTVV.

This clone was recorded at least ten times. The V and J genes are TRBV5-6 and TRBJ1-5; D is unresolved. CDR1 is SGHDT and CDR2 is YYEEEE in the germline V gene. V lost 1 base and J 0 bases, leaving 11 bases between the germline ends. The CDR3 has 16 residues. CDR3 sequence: CASSLTDGVSNQPQHF. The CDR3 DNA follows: TGTGCCAGCAGCTTGACCGACGGAGTTAGCAATCAGCCCCAGCATTTT.

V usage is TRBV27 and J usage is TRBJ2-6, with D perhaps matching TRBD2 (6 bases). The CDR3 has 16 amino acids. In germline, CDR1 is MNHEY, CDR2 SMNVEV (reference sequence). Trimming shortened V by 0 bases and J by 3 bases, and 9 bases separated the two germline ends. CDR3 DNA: TGTGCCAGCAGTTTATCCAGCGGGTTTGGGGCCAACGTCCTGACTTTC. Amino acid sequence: CASSLSSGFGANVLTF.

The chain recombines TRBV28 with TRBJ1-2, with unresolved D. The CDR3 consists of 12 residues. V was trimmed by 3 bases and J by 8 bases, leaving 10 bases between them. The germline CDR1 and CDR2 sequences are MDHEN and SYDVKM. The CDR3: CASSLPLGGYTF. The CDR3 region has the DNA TGTGCCAGCAGTTTGCCCCTTGGCGGCTACACCTTC.

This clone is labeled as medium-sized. The CDR3: CASIFGPPDSGANVLTF. CDR3 DNA sequence: TGTGCCAGCATCTTCGGACCTCCTGACTCTGGGGCCAACGTCCTGACTTTC. The rearrangement links TRBV7-9 to TRBJ2-6; D remains ambiguous. CDR3 size: 17 residues. The germline gives CDR1 SEHNR, CDR2 FQNEAQ (reference sequence). V gave up 7 bases and J gave up 0 bases, with 16 bases separating them.

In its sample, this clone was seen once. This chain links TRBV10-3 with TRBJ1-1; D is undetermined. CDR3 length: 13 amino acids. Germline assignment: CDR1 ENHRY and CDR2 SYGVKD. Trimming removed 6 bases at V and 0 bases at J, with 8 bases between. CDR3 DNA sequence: TGTGCCATCAGGCCACGGATGAACACTGAAGCTTTCTTT. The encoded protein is CAIRPRMNTEAFF.

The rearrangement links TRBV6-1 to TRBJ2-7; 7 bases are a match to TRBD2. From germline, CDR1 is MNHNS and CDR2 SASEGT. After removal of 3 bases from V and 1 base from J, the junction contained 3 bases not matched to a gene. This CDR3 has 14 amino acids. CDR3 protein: CASSDGGGSYEQYF. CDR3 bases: TGTGCCAGCAGTGATGGCGGGGGTTCCTACGAGCAGTACTTC.

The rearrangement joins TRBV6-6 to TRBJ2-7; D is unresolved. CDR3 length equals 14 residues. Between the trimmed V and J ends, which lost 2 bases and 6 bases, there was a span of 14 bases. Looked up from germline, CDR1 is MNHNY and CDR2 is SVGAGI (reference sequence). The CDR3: CASSYDPGLTEQYF. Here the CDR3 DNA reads TGTGCCAGCAGTTACGACCCTGGGCTCACCGAGCAGTACTTC.

In DNA, the CDR3 is TGTGCCAGCAGTCCAAGGGACTCCTTGGGGACTGAAGCTTTCTTT. It codes for CASSPRDSLGTEAFF. V usage is TRBV28 and J usage is TRBJ1-1; D may be TRBD1 (5 bases). V lost 5 bases, J lost 5 bases, and 18 bases lay in between. The CDR3 totals 15 residues. Germline CDR1 and CDR2: MDHEN and SYDVKM.

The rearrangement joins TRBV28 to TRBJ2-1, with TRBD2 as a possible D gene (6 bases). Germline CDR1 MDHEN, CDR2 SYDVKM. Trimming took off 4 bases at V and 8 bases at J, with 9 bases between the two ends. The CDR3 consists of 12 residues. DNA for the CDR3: TGTGCCAGCAGTTCTAGCGCGGATGAGCAGTTCTTC. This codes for CASSSSADEQFF.

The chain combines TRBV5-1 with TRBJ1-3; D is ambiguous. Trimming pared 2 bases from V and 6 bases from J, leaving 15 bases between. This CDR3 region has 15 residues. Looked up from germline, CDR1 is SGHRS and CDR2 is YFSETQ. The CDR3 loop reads CASSLVGNPPNTIYF. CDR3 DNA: TGCGCCAGCAGCTTAGTCGGGAACCCCCCAAACACCATATATTTT.

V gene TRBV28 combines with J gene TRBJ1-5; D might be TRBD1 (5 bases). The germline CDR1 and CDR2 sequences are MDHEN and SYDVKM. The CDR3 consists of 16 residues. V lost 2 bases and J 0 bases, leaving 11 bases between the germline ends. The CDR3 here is CASSLGGSYSNQPQHF. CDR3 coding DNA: TGTGCCAGCAGTTTAGGGGGGTCATATAGCAATCAGCCCCAGCATTTT.

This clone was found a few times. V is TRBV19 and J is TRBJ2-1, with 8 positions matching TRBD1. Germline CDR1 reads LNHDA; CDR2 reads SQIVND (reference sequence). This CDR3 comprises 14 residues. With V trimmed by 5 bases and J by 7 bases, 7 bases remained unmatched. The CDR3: CASSPDRGWNEQFF. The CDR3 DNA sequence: TGTGCCAGTAGTCCCGACAGGGGTTGGAATGAGCAGTTCTTC.